Listed here are 28 T cell receptor beta chains from one sample, sequenced in a study of human T cells and chemical hapten exposure. Via MiXCR, TCRdb re-called the RACE reads, giving one row per CDR3 protein. The sample lists more than 60,000 distinct CDR3 sequences, about 8.7% occurring once. Noted time point: healthy volunteer bleed at 6 weeks. Total RNA was extracted from unfractionated whole blood. Material: whole blood. Receptor source: a male donor in good health. Some clones in this sample may be carry-over from other donors' samples.

For this clonotype: A much larger clone is a single base away; this may be a read error. The J gene is TRBJ2-7, the V gene TRBV9, with TRBD2 as a possible D gene (5 bases). V lost 6 bases and J lost 0, with 13 bases in between. CDR3 length: 14 amino acids. CDR1 and CDR2 from the germline V gene are SGDLS and YYNGEE. Here the CDR3 DNA reads TGTGCCAGCACCCAGACGGGAAGCTCCTACGAGCAGTACTTC. This gives the protein CASTQTGSSYEQYF.

The genes are TRBV11-1 and TRBJ1-1, with D perhaps TRBD1 (6 bases). The CDR3 is 13 amino acids. Germline CDR1 SGHAT, CDR2 FQDESV (reference sequence). V was pared by 2 bases and J by 5 bases, with 9 bases between. As DNA, the CDR3 is TGTGCCAGCAGCTTACCGAGGGGGACTGAAGCTTTCTTT. It yields the protein CASSLPRGTEAFF.

The chain employs TRBV27 and TRBJ1-5; tentative D call: TRBD1 (6 bases). Trimming left V 4 bases short and J 2 bases short, with 9 bases between. The V gene's germline CDR1 is MNHEY and CDR2 SMNVEV (reference sequence). The CDR3 loop spans 14 amino acids. CDR3 nucleotides: TGTGCCAGCAGTTCCGCAGGGGGCAATCAGCCCCAGCATTTT. Amino acid sequence: CASSSAGGNQPQHF.

In this sample, this clonotype turned up a few times. This sequence joins TRBV5-1 and TRBJ2-3; no firm D call. CDR1 SGHRS and CDR2 YFSETQ come from the germline V gene. The length of the CDR3 is 15 residues. V lost 0 bases and J 2 bases, leaving 10 bases between the germline ends. The CDR3 is CASSLEGTLTDTQYF. The CDR3 region has the DNA TGCGCCAGCAGCTTGGAGGGAACCCTCACAGATACGCAGTATTTT.

This chain links TRBV7-2 with TRBJ2-7; TRBD1 might be the D (6 bases). The length of the CDR3 is 14 residues. Trimming took 5 bases from V and 2 from J, leaving 13 bases between them. Germline loops: CDR1 SGHTA, CDR2 FQGNSA. DNA of the CDR3: TGTGCCAGCAGCCCTCAGAGGGACACCTACGAGCAGTACTTC. Protein product: CASSPQRDTYEQYF.

The chain recombines TRBV3-1 with TRBJ2-6, with 11 bases lining up with TRBD2. This CDR3 region has 18 residues. Germline V lookup: CDR1 LGHDT, CDR2 YNNKEL (reference sequence). V shed 1 base and J 0 bases; nucleotides not matched to a gene: 2. The CDR3 DNA follows: TGTGCCAGCAGCCAAGTGACTAGCGGGACCTCTGGGGCCAACGTCCTGACTTTC. This sequence encodes CASSQVTSGTSGANVLTF.

This clonotype was detected only a few times. This chain joins TRBV30 and TRBJ2-1; the match to TRBD2 covers 12 bases. With V trimmed by 2 bases and J by 6 bases, 11 bases remained unmatched. The CDR3 totals 17 residues. The germline V gene has CDR1 GTSNPN and CDR2 SVGIG (reference sequence). This chain's CDR3 is CAWSPRVRLAGANEQFF. The CDR3 DNA follows: TGTGCCTGGAGTCCAAGGGTACGACTAGCGGGAGCCAATGAGCAGTTCTTC.

There are a few counts of this clonotype. The chain links TRBV7-9 to TRBJ2-7; no clear D gene. V dropped 2 bases and J dropped 0 bases, with 5 bases sitting between them. Per germline, CDR1 SEHNR and CDR2 FQNEAQ (reference sequence). The CDR3 has 13 amino acids. The CDR3 region is CASSLSASYEQYF. As DNA, the CDR3 is TGTGCCAGCAGCTTAAGTGCCTCCTACGAGCAGTACTTC.

This chain joins TRBV27 and TRBJ1-1; tentative D call: TRBD1 (5 bases). Germline-derived CDR1 and CDR2 are MNHEY and SMNVEV (reference sequence). The CDR3 covers 14 residues. Trimming shortened V by 7 bases and J by 3 bases, and 15 bases separated the two germline ends. The CDR3 loop is CASTPGGVYTEAFF. The CDR3 nucleotides are TGTGCCAGCACCCCAGGAGGGGTCTACACTGAAGCTTTCTTT.

This clonotype was found many times. The gene calls are TRBV12-3 or TRBV12-4 and TRBJ1-2; D is possibly TRBD1 (5 bases). V was shortened by 3 bases and J by 4 bases, with 9 bases between the two germline ends. The CDR3 loop spans 13 amino acids. This CDR3 is CASSFPGGYGYTF. In DNA form, the CDR3 reads TGTGCCAGCAGTTTTCCGGGGGGCTATGGCTACACCTTC.

The chain couples TRBV7-2 to TRBJ2-1, with 12 nucleotides matching TRBD2. V gave up 3 bases and J gave up 8 bases; unmatched junction bases: 11. CDR3 length: 17 amino acids. Germline CDR1 SGHTA, CDR2 FQGNSA. CDR3: CASSLGSTSGSWDEQFF. The CDR3 region has the DNA TGTGCCAGCAGCTTGGGATCGACTAGCGGGAGCTGGGATGAGCAGTTCTTC.

The chain carries TRBV5-1 and TRBJ1-1; tentative D call: TRBD1 (5 bases). The germline V gene encodes CDR1 SGHRS and CDR2 YFSETQ. Trimming cost V 2 bases and J 1 base, with 9 bases left between them. The CDR3 totals 14 residues. CDR3 amino acids: CASSLNRKNTEAFF. CDR3 coding DNA: TGCGCCAGCAGCTTAAACAGGAAGAACACTGAAGCTTTCTTT.

This clonotype was seen at least ten times. V is TRBV7-2 and J is TRBJ2-5, with TRBD1 identical over 10 bases. This CDR3 contains 15 residues. The V gene's germline CDR1 is SGHTA and CDR2 FQGNSA. Trimming took 1 base from V and 6 from J; bases not matched to a gene: 5. CDR3 nucleotide sequence: TGTGCCAGCAGCTTAGTGGGACAGGGGTCGAAGACCCAGTACTTC. It specifies CASSLVGQGSKTQYF.

This clonotype was seen repeatedly, ten times or more. The V call is TRBV20-1, the J call TRBJ2-7; TRBD1 might be the D (6 bases). This CDR3 is built from 13 residues. Between the trimmed V and J ends, which lost 6 bases and 0 bases, there was a span of 12 bases. Germline-derived CDR1 and CDR2 are DFQATT and SNEGSKA (reference sequence). The CDR3 reads CSANRDNSYEQYF. The CDR3 coding sequence is TGCAGTGCGAACCGGGACAACTCCTACGAGCAGTACTTC.

The V and J genes are TRBV29-1 and TRBJ1-1, with D hard to call. With 4 bases removed from V and 5 bases from J, the gap between germline ends came to 14 bases. There are 13 residues in the CDR3. Per germline, CDR1 SQVTM and CDR2 ANQGSEA. The CDR3 region is CSVGSLTRTEAFF. The CDR3 DNA is TGCAGCGTTGGGAGTTTGACTCGGACTGAAGCTTTCTTT.

This clonotype turned up a few times. The germline gene is not matched at one end of the junction; a read error may be the cause. The V call is TRBV30, the J call TRBJ2-7; perhaps TRBD1 as D (5 bases). The CDR3 spans 11 residues. Germline CDR1 reads GTSNPN; CDR2 reads SVGIG (reference sequence). The CDR3 DNA sequence: TGTGCCTGGAGTGTACAGGTGGACCTGCACTTC. Protein sequence: CAWSVQVDLHF.

This clonotype was counted between two and nine times. The rearrangement joins TRBV20-1 to TRBJ1-2, with D uncertain. Per germline, CDR1 DFQATT and CDR2 SNEGSKA (reference sequence). The V gene lost 4 bases and the J gene lost 7 bases, with 10 bases spanning the gap. The CDR3 length is 11 residues. Here the CDR3 DNA reads TGCAGTGCTATCGCCAACGGTGGCTACACCTTC. Its protein is CSAIANGGYTF.

This clonotype was observed many times. The chain is built from TRBV7-9 and TRBJ2-5, with 9 nucleotides matching TRBD1. Germline V lookup: CDR1 SEHNR, CDR2 FQNEAQ (reference sequence). The CDR3 contains 17 residues. After removal of 4 bases from V and 5 bases from J, the junction contained 14 bases not matched to a gene. CDR3 nucleotide sequence: TGTGCCAGCAGCTCCACCCCTCTAACAGGGGGCGGGGAGACCCAGTACTTC. Residues: CASSSTPLTGGGETQYF.

The sample holds many counts of this clonotype. V gene TRBV29-1 combines with J gene TRBJ2-3; D assignment may be TRBD1 or TRBD2 (6 bases each). V was shortened by 1 base and J by 1 base, with 15 bases between the two germline ends. CDR3 length: 16 amino acids. Germline assignment: CDR1 SQVTM and CDR2 ANQGSEA. This chain's CDR3 is CSVEGPGAKGTDTQYF. DNA of the CDR3: TGCAGCGTTGAAGGCCCGGGGGCGAAGGGCACAGATACGCAGTATTTT.

This clonotype was counted between two and nine times. This sequence joins TRBV5-4 and TRBJ2-7; TRBD2 might be the D (6 bases). Germline V lookup: CDR1 SGHNT, CDR2 YYREEE (reference sequence). The CDR3 is 16 residues long. The V end was cut by 0 bases, the J end by 2 bases, with 15 bases between. The CDR3 here is CASSLGLPGGAYEQYF. For the CDR3, the DNA is TGTGCCAGCAGCTTGGGTCTTCCAGGCGGGGCCTACGAGCAGTACTTC.

This clonotype turned up a few times. The chain combines TRBV10-2 with TRBJ2-3; D may be TRBD1 (5 bases). Germline assignment: CDR1 WSHSY and CDR2 SAAADI. The V and J ends lost 3 bases and 2 bases respectively, with 12 bases between them. The CDR3 totals 15 residues. The CDR3 DNA sequence: TGCGCCAGCAGTGAAGCAGGGCACCCCACAGATACGCAGTATTTT. Amino acids: CASSEAGHPTDTQYF.

The gene calls are TRBV12-3 or TRBV12-4 and TRBJ1-5; D is unclear. V was cut by 8 bases and J by 0 bases, with 11 bases left in between. This CDR3 comprises 14 residues. CDR3 sequence: CASGNSYSNQPQHF. CDR3 bases: TGTGCCAGCGGAAACTCCTATAGCAATCAGCCCCAGCATTTT.

The chain uses TRBV25-1 and TRBJ1-6; D unresolved. CDR1 is MGHDK, CDR2 SYGVNS, per germline. V was trimmed by 3 bases and J by 15 bases, leaving 9 bases between them. CDR3 length: 11 residues. The CDR3 region is CASSDRDHLHF. The CDR3 nucleotides are TGTGCCAGCAGTGACCGGGATCACCTCCACTTT.

This clonotype turned up a few times. V is TRBV29-1 and J is TRBJ1-1, with TRBD1 as a possible D gene (6 bases). Trimming took 5 bases from V and 1 from J, leaving 14 bases between them. This CDR3 comprises 14 residues. Germline values: CDR1 SQVTM, CDR2 ANQGSEA. The CDR3 loop reads CSVTVQTGNTEAFF. The CDR3, as DNA: TGCAGCGTTACCGTTCAGACAGGGAACACTGAAGCTTTCTTT.

This clonotype has more than one count but fewer than ten. The chain employs TRBV4-3 and TRBJ1-4, with D perhaps TRBD1 (5 bases). V lost 1 base and J 3 bases, leaving 12 bases between the germline ends. This CDR3 has 16 residues. CDR1 and CDR2 from the germline V gene are LGHNA and YSLEER. The CDR3 DNA is TGCGCCAGCAGCCAAGCAACAGGATTGGCTAATGAAAAACTGTTTTTT. This translates into CASSQATGLANEKLFF.

The V and J genes are TRBV10-3 and TRBJ2-7; D unclear. V dropped 4 bases and J dropped 4 bases, with 20 bases sitting between them. The CDR3 totals 16 residues. From germline, CDR1 is ENHRY and CDR2 SYGVKD. Here the CDR3 reads CAISGAGSSTGYEQYF. DNA of the CDR3: TGTGCCATCAGTGGAGCCGGCTCAAGCACCGGTTACGAGCAGTACTTC.

This clonotype has only a few counts. The chain couples TRBV12-3 or TRBV12-4 to TRBJ2-7; TRBD2 matches at 8 bases. The CDR3 has 14 residues. V was pared by 1 base and J by 6 bases, with 5 bases of the junction left unmatched. As DNA, the CDR3 is TGTGCCAGCAGTTTAGGCGGGAGGACGTCCGAGCAGTACTTC. Translated, it gives CASSLGGRTSEQYF.

The sample holds many counts of this clonotype. This chain connects TRBV27 to TRBJ2-7; weak D call: TRBD1 (7 bases). The CDR3 consists of 14 residues. Trimming left V 3 bases short and J 3 bases short, with 12 bases between. From germline, CDR1 is MNHEY and CDR2 SMNVEV (reference sequence). The CDR3 loop reads CASSFSQGGYEQYF. CDR3 coding DNA: TGTGCCAGCAGTTTCTCGCAGGGGGGCTACGAGCAGTACTTC.